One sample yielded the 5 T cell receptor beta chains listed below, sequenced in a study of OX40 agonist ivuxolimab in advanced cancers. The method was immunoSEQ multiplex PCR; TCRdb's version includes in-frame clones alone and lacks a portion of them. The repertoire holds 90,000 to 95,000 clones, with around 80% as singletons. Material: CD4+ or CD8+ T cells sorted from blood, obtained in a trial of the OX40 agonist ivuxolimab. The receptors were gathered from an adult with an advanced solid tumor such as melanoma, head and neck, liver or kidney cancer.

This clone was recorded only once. The CDR3 region is CASRPGQRNQPQHF. The CDR3 nucleotides are TGTGCCAGCAGACCGGGACAGCGCAATCAGCCCCAGCATTTT. V is TRBV28 and J is TRBJ1-5; 7 bases are shared with TRBD1. The length of the CDR3 is 14 residues. Trimming took 6 bases from V and 2 from J; bases not matched to a gene: 4. Germline CDR1 reads MDHEN; CDR2 reads SYDVKM.

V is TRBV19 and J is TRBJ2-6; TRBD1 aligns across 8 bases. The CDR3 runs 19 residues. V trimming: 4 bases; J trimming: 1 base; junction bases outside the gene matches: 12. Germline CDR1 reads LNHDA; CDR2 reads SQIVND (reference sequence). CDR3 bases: TGTGCCAGTAGTAACCACAGGGGGGCTATACTGTCTGGGGCCAACGTCCTGACTTTC. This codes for CASSNHRGAILSGANVLTF.

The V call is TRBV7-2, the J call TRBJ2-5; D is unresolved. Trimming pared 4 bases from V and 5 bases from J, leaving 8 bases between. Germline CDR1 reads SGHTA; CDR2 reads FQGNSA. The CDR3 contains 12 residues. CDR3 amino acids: CASSSLVETQYF. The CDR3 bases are TGTGCCAGCAGCTCCCTCGTCGAGACCCAGTACTTC.

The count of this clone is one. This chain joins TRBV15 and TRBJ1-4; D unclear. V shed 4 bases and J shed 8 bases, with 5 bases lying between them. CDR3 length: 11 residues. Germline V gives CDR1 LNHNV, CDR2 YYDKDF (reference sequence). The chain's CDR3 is CATSNTEKLFF. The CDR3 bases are TGTGCCACCAGCAACACCGAAAAACTGTTTTTT.

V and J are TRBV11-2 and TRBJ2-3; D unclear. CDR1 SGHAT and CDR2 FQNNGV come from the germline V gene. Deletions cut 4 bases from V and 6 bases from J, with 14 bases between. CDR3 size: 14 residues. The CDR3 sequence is CASSSLVRTDTQYF. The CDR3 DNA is TGTGCCAGCAGCTCTCTGGTCCGGACGGATACGCAGTATTTT.